The 30 T cell receptor beta chains given below trace back to one sample, sequenced in a study of PD-L1 blockade in urothelial cancer. This table comes from immunoSEQ multiplex PCR, and its TCRdb copy is limited to in-frame clones, with some not included. The table has about 83,000 clones, 75% to 90% seen once. The source was PBMCs, collected around atezolizumab (anti-PD-L1) treatment. The receptors were sampled from a woman in her 70s with urothelial cancer.

The chain joins TRBV27 to TRBJ2-7; maybe TRBD2 (5 bases). Between the trimmed V and J ends, which lost 6 bases and 2 bases, there was a span of 14 bases. CDR1 is MNHEY, CDR2 SMNVEV, per germline (reference sequence). This CDR3 is built from 14 residues. The CDR3 is CASRSDLPPYEQYF. In nucleotides, the CDR3 is TGTGCCAGCAGATCGGACTTGCCCCCCTACGAGCAGTACTTC.

DNA for the CDR3: TGTGCCAGCAGTGAAGTTACATACGAGCAGTACTTC. The encoded protein is CASSEVTYEQYF. This chain links TRBV2 with TRBJ2-7; D is unclear. From germline, CDR1 is SNHLY and CDR2 FYNNEI. This CDR3 has 12 amino acids. The V end was cut by 1 base, the J end by 4 bases, with 5 bases between. Full variable domain (remainder filled in from reference TRBV2 and TRBJ2-7): EPEVTQTPSHQVTQMGQEVILRCVPISNHLYFYWYRQILGQKVEFLVSFYNNEISEKSEIFDDQFSVERPDGSNFTLKIRSTKLEDSAMYFCASSEVTYEQYFGPGTRLTVT.

This chain joins TRBV5-4 and TRBJ1-1; D gene unclear. This CDR3 spans 13 amino acids. V lost 1 base to trimming and J lost 2 bases, with 6 bases between them. The germline V gene encodes CDR1 SGHNT and CDR2 YYREEE (reference sequence). The CDR3: CASSLRSNTEAFF. CDR3 DNA: TGTGCCAGCAGCTTGCGGTCCAACACTGAAGCTTTCTTT.

This clone was observed a handful of times. The V gene is TRBV19, the J gene TRBJ1-2; a possible D gene is TRBD1 (6 bases). Per germline, CDR1 LNHDA and CDR2 SQIVND (reference sequence). This CDR3 is built from 14 residues. V shed 5 bases and J shed 6 bases, with 16 bases lying between them. Written as DNA, the CDR3 is TGTGCCAGTAGTTTGGCCGACAGGAAGGATGGCTACACCTTC. The encoded protein is CASSLADRKDGYTF. Combining the CDR3 with reference TRBV19 and TRBJ1-2 gives the whole variable domain DGGITQSPKYLFRKEGQNVTLSCEQNLNHDAMYWYRQDPGQGLRLIYYSQIVNDFQKGDIAEGYSVSREKKESFPLTVTSAQKNPTAFYLCASSLADRKDGYTFGSGTRLTVV.

The V call is TRBV25-1, the J call TRBJ1-1; TRBD1 might be the D (5 bases). V dropped 2 bases and J dropped 1 base, with 11 bases sitting between them. From germline, CDR1 is MGHDK and CDR2 SYGVNS. The CDR3 is 15 amino acids. The CDR3 region is CASSEVLGGNTEAFF. CDR3 DNA: TGTGCCAGCAGTGAAGTCTTGGGGGGGAACACTGAAGCTTTCTTT.

V gene TRBV11-3 combines with J gene TRBJ2-5; no firm D call. CDR3 size: 16 residues. Germline V gene lookup returns CDR1 SGHNT and CDR2 YENEEA. Trimming removed 4 bases at V and 5 bases at J, with 20 bases between. The CDR3 DNA reads TGTGCCAGCAGCTCCTCCCACAGCACCGGTCGTGAGACCCAGTACTTC. The encoded protein is CASSSSHSTGRETQYF.

The J gene is TRBJ2-7, the V gene TRBV11-2; a possible D gene is TRBD2 (5 bases). The V gene lost 1 base and the J gene lost 3 bases, with 10 bases spanning the gap. The CDR3 spans 14 residues. CDR1 and CDR2 (germline): SGHAT, FQNNGV. The DNA for the CDR3 is TGTGCCAGCAGCTTAGCGGGAAAAAACTACGAGCAGTACTTC. It is translated as CASSLAGKNYEQYF.

This clone was observed once. The chain links TRBV7-9 to TRBJ1-5, with D perhaps TRBD1 (5 bases). Germline V gene lookup returns CDR1 SEHNR and CDR2 FQNEAQ (reference sequence). This CDR3 comprises 13 residues. The V end lost 5 bases, the J end lost 4 bases, and 9 bases lay between the germline ends. The CDR3 sequence: CASSPGVNQPQHF. The CDR3, as DNA: TGTGCCAGCAGCCCGGGGGTAAATCAGCCCCAGCATTTT.

The chain is built from TRBV7-2 and TRBJ1-2, with D perhaps TRBD1 (5 bases). Germline V gene lookup returns CDR1 SGHTA and CDR2 FQGNSA. This CDR3 has 14 residues. V was trimmed by 5 bases and J by 1 base, leaving 11 bases between them. CDR3 bases: TGTGCCAGCAGCCCCACACAGGTTAACTATGGCTACACCTTC. It encodes CASSPTQVNYGYTF.

The chain combines TRBV5-1 with TRBJ2-1; 8 bases fit TRBD2. In germline, CDR1 is SGHRS, CDR2 YFSETQ. The CDR3 is 15 amino acids. Trimming removed 3 bases from V and 3 bases from J; junction bases left unmatched: 5. DNA for the CDR3: TGCGCCAGCAGCTGGGATGGGACTAGCTACAATGAGCAGTTCTTC. Protein sequence: CASSWDGTSYNEQFF.

J is TRBJ2-7 and V is TRBV6-6; 7 bases match TRBD1. Germline values: CDR1 MNHNY, CDR2 SVGAGI (reference sequence). The CDR3 runs 13 residues. With 4 bases clipped from V and 4 bases from J, the junction kept 4 bases outside the gene matches. The CDR3 bases are TGTGCCAGCAGTTCCTGGGACAGATACGAGCAGTACTTC. It translates to CASSSWDRYEQYF.

This rearrangement joins TRBV5-5 to TRBJ1-1; a possible D gene is TRBD1 (6 bases). Trimming cost V 2 bases and J 0 bases, with 17 bases left between them. CDR3 length equals 17 residues. CDR1 is SGHKS and CDR2 is YYEKEE in the germline V gene (reference sequence). DNA for the CDR3: TGTGCCAGCAGCTTTGAGATCTGGACAGCTGTGAACACTGAAGCTTTCTTT. Encoded protein: CASSFEIWTAVNTEAFF.

This chain joins TRBV19 and TRBJ2-5; D is perhaps TRBD1 (5 bases). The ends were cut back, 10 bases at V and 3 bases at J, with 24 bases in the middle. Germline CDR1 is LNHDA and CDR2 is SQIVND (reference sequence). This CDR3 comprises 16 residues. CDR3 sequence: CATSSPRTPRKETQYF. In DNA, the CDR3 is TGTGCCACCTCCTCCCCTCGGACACCGAGAAAAGAGACCCAGTACTTC.

The chain carries TRBV5-8 and TRBJ2-1; TRBD2 matches at 13 bases. V lost 4 bases to trimming and J lost 6 bases; unmatched junction nucleotides: 4. This CDR3 has 15 amino acids. Germline V gene data show CDR1 as SGHTS and CDR2 as YDEGEE. The CDR3 spells CASSRGLAGANEQFF. In nucleotides, the CDR3 is TGTGCCAGCAGCCGAGGACTAGCGGGGGCCAATGAGCAGTTCTTC.

The genes are TRBV5-1 and TRBJ2-5; D might be TRBD2 (6 bases). The V gene lost 6 bases and the J gene lost 5 bases, with 23 bases spanning the gap. Germline-derived CDR1 and CDR2 are SGHRS and YFSETQ. This CDR3 is 16 amino acids long. In nucleotides, the CDR3 is TGCGCCAGCACCCCTTTAGTACTAGCCCAGCTGGAGACCCAGTACTTC. Protein: CASTPLVLAQLETQYF.

The chain employs TRBV9 and TRBJ1-1, with D tentatively TRBD1 (6 bases). V was shortened by 3 bases and J by 0 bases, with 12 bases between the two germline ends. Looked up from germline, CDR1 is SGDLS and CDR2 is YYNGEE. This CDR3 comprises 15 residues. The DNA of the CDR3 is TGTGCCAGCAGCGACCGGGACAACATGAACACTGAAGCTTTCTTT. This codes for CASSDRDNMNTEAFF.

V is TRBV5-4 and J is TRBJ2-2; D ambiguous. The length of the CDR3 is 14 residues. Germline V gene sequence: CDR1 SGHNT, CDR2 YYREEE (reference sequence). Trimming left V 0 bases short and J 1 base short, with 4 bases between. In DNA form, the CDR3 reads TGTGCCAGCAGCTTGGAGCTGAACACCGGGGAGCTGTTTTTT. This translates into CASSLELNTGELFF. The whole variable domain, remainder taken from reference TRBV5-4 and TRBJ2-2, is ETGVTQSPTHLIKTRGQQVTLRCSSQSGHNTVSWYQQALGQGPQFIFQYYREEENGRGNFPPRFSGLQFPNYSSELNVNALELDDSALYLCASSLELNTGELFFGEGSRLTVL.

This chain connects TRBV2 to TRBJ1-6, with a tentative D call TRBD1 (5 bases). Per germline, CDR1 SNHLY and CDR2 FYNNEI. V was trimmed by 2 bases and J by 11 bases, leaving 16 bases between them. This CDR3 is 15 amino acids long. The CDR3 sequence: CASSELSGGSAPLHF. The CDR3 nucleotides read TGTGCCAGCAGTGAATTAAGCGGGGGAAGTGCACCCCTCCACTTT.

The chain has TRBV18 and TRBJ2-7, with a tentative D call TRBD1 (6 bases). CDR3 length: 14 amino acids. Germline assignment: CDR1 KGHSH and CDR2 LQKENI. The ends were cut back, 3 bases at V and 2 bases at J, with 11 bases in the middle. CDR3 amino acids: CASSPRTATYEQYF. The CDR3 nucleotides are TGTGCCAGCTCACCCAGGACAGCCACCTACGAGCAGTACTTC.

To note about this clone: This sample includes further DNA sequences coding for the same CDR3. The chain recombines TRBV5-1 with TRBJ2-2; D is perhaps TRBD1 (5 bases). The CDR3 runs 14 residues. V gave up 5 bases and J gave up 0 bases, with 8 bases separating them. The germline V gene has CDR1 SGHRS and CDR2 YFSETQ. The CDR3 nucleotides are TGCGCCAGCAGTTGGGGCCCGAACACCGGGGAGCTGTTTTTT. Translation gives CASSWGPNTGELFF.

This clone was counted once. V usage is TRBV15 and J usage is TRBJ1-1, with 8 bases lining up with TRBD1. Germline V gene data show CDR1 as LNHNV and CDR2 as YYDKDF (reference sequence). Trimming took 2 bases from V and 1 from J; bases not matched to a gene: 0. There are 14 residues in the CDR3. The CDR3 protein is CATSRQGANTEAFF. Written as DNA, the CDR3 is TGTGCCACCAGCAGACAGGGGGCGAACACTGAAGCTTTCTTT. Combining the CDR3 with reference TRBV15 and TRBJ1-1 gives the whole variable domain DAMVIQNPRYQVTQFGKPVTLSCSQTLNHNVMYWYQQKSSQAPKLLFHYYDKDFNNEADTPDNFQSRRPNTSFCFLDIRSPGLGDTAMYLCATSRQGANTEAFFGQGTRLTVV.

The gene calls are TRBV11-3 and TRBJ1-5; TRBD1 matches at 10 bases. Germline V gives CDR1 SGHNT, CDR2 YENEEA. V lost 3 bases, J lost 7 bases, and 12 bases stayed unmatched. This CDR3 has 17 residues. This CDR3 reads CASSFRPRDRGEQPQHF. CDR3 nucleotides: TGTGCCAGCAGCTTCCGCCCCCGGGACAGGGGTGAACAGCCCCAGCATTTT.

The sample holds one count of this clone. The chain employs TRBV5-1 and TRBJ2-5, with 13 nucleotides matching TRBD2. The CDR3 extends over 18 amino acids. The germline V gene encodes CDR1 SGHRS and CDR2 YFSETQ. The V and J ends lost 0 bases and 5 bases, in that order; junction bases with no gene match: 10. CDR3 DNA: TGCGCCAGCAGCTTGGGAGTGACTAGCGGGGGGCCTATGGAGACCCAGTACTTC. It specifies CASSLGVTSGGPMETQYF.

The chain uses TRBV5-6 and TRBJ2-7; possible D gene TRBD1, 6 bases. V shed 4 bases and J shed 3 bases, with 8 bases lying between them. Per the germline V gene, CDR1 is SGHDT and CDR2 is YYEEEE. This CDR3 is built from 12 residues. Here the CDR3 reads CASSPRGYEQYF. The DNA for the CDR3 is TGTGCCAGCAGCCCCAGGGGCTACGAGCAGTACTTC.

The chain employs TRBV9 and TRBJ2-6; TRBD1 is a possible D gene (6 bases). With 3 bases removed from V and 0 bases from J, the gap between germline ends came to 22 bases. This CDR3 comprises 20 residues. Germline V lookup: CDR1 SGDLS, CDR2 YYNGEE. CDR3 residues: CASSGEDSQTPLSGANVLTF. Here the CDR3 DNA reads TGTGCCAGCAGCGGAGAGGACAGCCAAACTCCTCTCTCTGGGGCCAACGTCCTGACTTTC.

This chain connects TRBV7-2 to TRBJ2-7; 8 bases map to TRBD2. V trimming: 5 bases; J trimming: 4 bases; junction bases outside the gene matches: 7. Germline assignment: CDR1 SGHTA and CDR2 FQGNSA. The CDR3 runs to 14 residues. CDR3 DNA sequence: TGTGCCAGCAGCCTCGGGAGGGACCTATACGAGCAGTACTTC. As protein: CASSLGRDLYEQYF.

The chain carries TRBV5-4 and TRBJ1-2; perhaps TRBD1 as D (5 bases). The CDR3 covers 16 residues. Trimming cost V 3 bases and J 2 bases, with 17 bases left between them. Germline assignment: CDR1 SGHNT and CDR2 YYREEE (reference sequence). CDR3 region: CASSSGGDLKNYGYTF. Here the CDR3 DNA reads TGTGCCAGCAGCTCTGGCGGGGACCTGAAGAACTATGGCTACACCTTC.

The chain has TRBV4-1 and TRBJ2-1; no clear D. The CDR3 runs to 17 residues. Germline CDR1 reads MGHRA; CDR2 reads YSYEKL. Trimming pared 0 bases from V and 3 bases from J, leaving 15 bases between. The CDR3 DNA reads as TGCGCCAGCAGCCAAGATACCCGGAGCCCCAGCTACAATGAGCAGTTCTTC. Encoded protein: CASSQDTRSPSYNEQFF.

This chain joins TRBV28 and TRBJ2-3; D gene ambiguous. The CDR3 extends over 15 amino acids. Germline CDR1 and CDR2: MDHEN and SYDVKM. Trimming took off 6 bases at V and 4 bases at J, with 17 bases between the two ends. The CDR3, as DNA: TGTGCCAGCAGCCCGTCCGGAGTTGGCCCAGATACGCAGTATTTT. It translates to CASSPSGVGPDTQYF.

The rearrangement uses TRBV15 and TRBJ2-1, with TRBD2 matching 9 bases. The CDR3 length is 18 residues. V shed 0 bases, J shed 6 bases, and the junction held 12 bases outside the gene matches. Germline V gene sequence: CDR1 LNHNV, CDR2 YYDKDF (reference sequence). The CDR3 nucleotides are TGTGCCACCAGCAGAGATCTGTTGGGTAGCGGGAGTGCCAATGAGCAGTTCTTC. This sequence encodes CATSRDLLGSGSANEQFF.